This TCR beta chain was documented in a study of brain T cells in children with intractable seizures. Note on this clone: Its antigen is undetermined.

This table comes from immunoSEQ multiplex PCR, and its TCRdb copy is limited to in-frame clones, with some not included. Of about 320,000 clones in the sample, about 93% were seen once. The trim removed 0 bases at V and 3 bases at J, leaving 2 bases unmatched. The CDR3 has 15 amino acids. Germline V gives CDR1 SGDLS, CDR2 YYNGEE. Study-wide results and caveats: Pre- and post-surgery blood differed in depth, so pre-surgery absences may be undersampling.

Noted time point: blood from clinic visit 5 months post-surgery; TSC patient then seizure free. The sample consisted of peripheral blood, taken 4 to 6 months after surgery. The chain is built from TRBV9 and TRBJ2-2, with TRBD1 matching 7 bases. The sequence was obtained from a boy under two years old with tuberous sclerosis and intractable seizures. CDR3 loop: CASSVVGQDTGELFF. CDR3 nucleotides: TGTGCCAGCAGCGTAGTCGGACAGGACACCGGGGAGCTGTTTTTT. Based on the CDR3 plus reference TRBV9 and TRBJ2-2, the full variable domain is DSGVTQTPKHLITATGQRVTLRCSPRSGDLSVYWYQQSLDQGLQFLIQYYNGEERAKGNILERFSAQQFPDLHSELNLSSLELGDSALYFCASSVVGQDTGELFFGEGSRLTVL.